One sample yielded the 23 T cell receptor beta chains listed below, sequenced in a study of a mutant IDH1 vaccine in newly diagnosed glioma. The method was immunoSEQ multiplex PCR; TCRdb's version includes in-frame clones alone and lacks a portion of them. Here the sample spans roughly 99,000 clones, 70% to 90% being singletons. This sample's time point: baseline, week 1 (first vaccination visit). The treatment was: pre-vaccination baseline after standard-of-care therapy. Sequenced here: PBMCs, sampled from a glioma patient treated with radiotherapy, temozolomide or both. The receptors here all came from a woman in her forties or fifties with glioma.

This chain uses TRBV6-1 with TRBJ2-1, with D unclear. Germline V gives CDR1 MNHNS, CDR2 SASEGT. This CDR3 has 15 amino acids. The V gene lost 4 bases and the J gene lost 0 bases, with 10 bases spanning the gap. CDR3 DNA: TGTGCCAGCAGTGTCGAGTGGAGCTCCTACAATGAGCAGTTCTTC. It translates to CASSVEWSSYNEQFF.

In DNA form, the CDR3 reads TGTGCCAGCAGCTTAGGTAGTACTGGGGTCTACGAGCAGTACTTC. Translating it yields CASSLGSTGVYEQYF. The chain joins TRBV11-1 to TRBJ2-7; D not certain. Trimming removed 1 base from V and 3 bases from J, with 13 bases in between. The length of the CDR3 is 15 residues. Germline CDR1 is SGHAT and CDR2 is FQDESV (reference sequence). Using reference TRBV11-1 and TRBJ2-7 for the parts outside the CDR3, the full variable domain is EAEVAQSPRYKITEKSQAVAFWCDPISGHATLYWYRQILGQGPELLVQFQDESVVDDSQLPKDRFSAERLKGVDSTLKIQPAELGDSAMYLCASSLGSTGVYEQYFGPGTRLTVT.

V usage is TRBV5-4 and J usage is TRBJ2-1; D remains ambiguous. The CDR3 sequence is 12 residues long. Per the germline V gene, CDR1 is SGHNT and CDR2 is YYREEE (reference sequence). With 4 bases removed from V and 15 bases from J, the gap between germline ends came to 17 bases. The CDR3 is CASSKEEGYTFF. The CDR3 DNA is TGTGCCAGCAGCAAAGAAGAAGGGTATACGTTCTTC.

This clone was seen once. The CDR3 region has the DNA TGTGCCAGCAGCTTAGAAGGGGGGCCCACTGAAGCTTTCTTT. Its translation is CASSLEGGPTEAFF. This sequence joins TRBV13 and TRBJ1-1; possible D gene TRBD1, 6 bases. Germline-derived CDR1 and CDR2 are PRHDT and FYEKMQ (reference sequence). The CDR3 consists of 14 residues. Trimming cost V 1 base and J 4 bases, with 10 bases left between them.

The rearrangement joins TRBV5-8 to TRBJ2-5; D remains ambiguous. V was pared by 4 bases and J by 5 bases, with 6 bases between. The CDR3 sequence is 11 residues long. Germline CDR1 and CDR2: SGHTS and YDEGEE. The CDR3 is CASSVTETQYF. The CDR3 coding sequence is TGTGCCAGCAGCGTTACGGAGACCCAGTACTTC.

The CDR3 is CASADPNYGYTF. DNA for the CDR3: TGTGCCAGCGCGGATCCTAACTATGGCTACACCTTC. V and J are TRBV6-5 and TRBJ1-2, with unresolved D. CDR1 is MNHEY, CDR2 SVGAGI, per germline. The CDR3 sequence is 12 residues long. Trimming took off 8 bases at V and 0 bases at J, with 7 bases between the two ends.

The chain is built from TRBV2 and TRBJ1-3; the D is unclear. Trimming took 7 bases from V and 0 from J, leaving 10 bases between them. Germline lookup yields CDR1 SNHLY and CDR2 FYNNEI. The CDR3 sequence is 14 residues long. The CDR3 DNA is TGTGCCAGCACAGCGGTTCTCTCTGGAAACACCATATATTTT. It specifies CASTAVLSGNTIYF.

V usage is TRBV7-6 and J usage is TRBJ1-1; D ambiguous. The CDR3 sequence is 13 residues long. Germline CDR1 SGHVS, CDR2 FNYEAQ. With 4 bases removed from V and 1 base from J, the gap between germline ends came to 7 bases. CDR3 sequence (DNA): TGTGCCAGCAGCTCCGACACGAACACTGAAGCTTTCTTT. Protein: CASSSDTNTEAFF. Based on the CDR3 plus reference TRBV7-6 and TRBJ1-1, the full variable domain is GAGVSQSPRYKVTKRGQDVALRCDPISGHVSLYWYRQALGQGPEFLTYFNYEAQQDKSGLPNDRFSAERPEGSISTLTIQRTEQRDSAMYRCASSSDTNTEAFFGQGTRLTVV.

The chain recombines TRBV5-1 with TRBJ2-7; the match to TRBD2 covers 7 bases. V lost 4 bases, J lost 1 base, and 11 bases stayed unmatched. CDR1 SGHRS and CDR2 YFSETQ come from the germline V gene. The CDR3 is 16 amino acids. CDR3 DNA sequence: TGCGCCAGCAGCCCACGCTCGGGGGGTCTTTCCTACGAGCAGTACTTC. Its translation is CASSPRSGGLSYEQYF.

V usage is TRBV13 and J usage is TRBJ2-1; D is unclear. The CDR3 runs 12 residues. With 5 bases removed from V and 8 bases from J, the gap between germline ends came to 10 bases. CDR1 PRHDT and CDR2 FYEKMQ come from the germline V gene (reference sequence). The DNA for the CDR3 is TGTGCCAGCAGCCTCAACGGATATGAGCAGTTCTTC. It encodes CASSLNGYEQFF.

This rearrangement joins TRBV27 to TRBJ2-5, with no clear D. This CDR3 has 16 residues. Germline CDR1 and CDR2: MNHEY and SMNVEV (reference sequence). The V end lost 4 bases, the J end lost 1 base, and 16 bases lay between the germline ends. As DNA, the CDR3 is TGTGCCAGCAGTTCCCTGATTGGAAGGACCCAAGAGACCCAGTACTTC. This gives the protein CASSSLIGRTQETQYF.

V and J are TRBV9 and TRBJ2-1, with 9 bases that match TRBD2. V lost 1 base and J lost 8; bases outside the gene matches: 7. Germline V gives CDR1 SGDLS, CDR2 YYNGEE. CDR3 size: 15 residues. CDR3 protein: CASSVMLAGVDEQFF. In DNA, the CDR3 is TGTGCCAGCAGCGTAATGTTAGCGGGAGTCGATGAGCAGTTCTTC.

The chain has TRBV5-5 and TRBJ2-2, with TRBD1 as a possible D gene (7 bases). Per the germline V gene, CDR1 is SGHKS and CDR2 is YYEKEE (reference sequence). V dropped 4 bases and J dropped 1 base, with 17 bases sitting between them. The CDR3 runs to 17 residues. DNA of the CDR3: TGTGCCAGCAGCGCGTCGACAGGGAGGAGGAACACCGGGGAGCTGTTTTTT. Its protein product is CASSASTGRRNTGELFF.

The gene calls are TRBV5-1 and TRBJ2-2, with TRBD2 as a possible D gene (6 bases). CDR3 size: 16 residues. Per the germline V gene, CDR1 is SGHRS and CDR2 is YFSETQ. Trimming pared 5 bases from V and 2 bases from J, leaving 16 bases between. The CDR3 region has the DNA TGCGCCAGCAGGGAAAGTAGCGGAAGTAACACCGGGGAGCTGTTTTTT. Its protein is CASRESSGSNTGELFF. The full variable domain, with the rest looked up from reference TRBV5-1 and TRBJ2-2, is KAGVTQTPRYLIKTRGQQVTLSCSPISGHRSVSWYQQTPGQGLQFLFEYFSETQRNKGNFPGRFSGRQFSNSRSEMNVSTLELGDSALYLCASRESSGSNTGELFFGEGSRLTVL.

J is TRBJ2-6 and V is TRBV5-1, with a weak D call TRBD2 (5 bases). This CDR3 comprises 14 residues. Deletions cut 7 bases from V and 2 bases from J, with 10 bases between. Germline V lookup: CDR1 SGHRS, CDR2 YFSETQ. CDR3 loop: CASGEGTGANVLTF. The CDR3 nucleotides are TGCGCCAGCGGAGAGGGCACTGGGGCCAACGTCCTGACTTTC.

The V and J genes are TRBV6-4 and TRBJ2-1, with 11 bases aligning to TRBD1. Unmatched junction bases numbered 1, after V lost 0 bases and J lost 6 bases. The length of the CDR3 is 15 residues. The germline CDR1 and CDR2 sequences are MRHNA and SNTAGT. This CDR3 reads CASSDSGTGGNEQFF. The CDR3 DNA is TGTGCCAGCAGTGACTCGGGGACAGGGGGCAATGAGCAGTTCTTC.

This chain uses TRBV5-1 with TRBJ2-7; D not resolved. Germline lookup yields CDR1 SGHRS and CDR2 YFSETQ. The germline V and J ends were trimmed by 2 bases and 3 bases, with 12 bases remaining between them. This CDR3 region has 14 residues. DNA of the CDR3: TGCGCCAGCAGCTTTTTCGATGGGGACTACGAGCAGTACTTC. It codes for CASSFFDGDYEQYF.

In its sample, this clone was seen once. This CDR3 reads CASSQDAGVRYNEQFF. The CDR3 DNA reads TGCGCCAGCAGCCAAGATGCGGGAGTTCGGTACAATGAGCAGTTCTTC. The chain employs TRBV4-1 and TRBJ2-1, with 7 bases lining up with TRBD2. Germline CDR1 and CDR2: MGHRA and YSYEKL. The junction had 6 bases not matched to a gene; V was cut back by 0 bases and J by 4 bases. The CDR3 loop spans 16 amino acids.

The chain has TRBV27 and TRBJ1-5; no clear D gene. Germline V CDR1 and CDR2: MNHEY, SMNVEV (reference sequence). V was cut by 0 bases and J by 2 bases, with 14 bases left in between. This CDR3 region has 17 residues. CDR3 protein: CASSLSAATLGNQPQHF. The CDR3 region has the DNA TGTGCCAGCAGTTTATCGGCAGCCACCCTCGGCAATCAGCCCCAGCATTTT.

The chain employs TRBV6-6 and TRBJ1-2; 7 bases are shared with TRBD1. Losses at the gene ends were 0 bases for V and 4 bases for J; bases not matched to a gene: 5. The CDR3 totals 15 residues. CDR1 MNHNY and CDR2 SVGAGI come from the germline V gene (reference sequence). CDR3 loop: CASSYSRQGLYGYTF. The DNA for the CDR3 is TGTGCCAGCAGTTACTCCCGACAGGGCCTCTATGGCTACACCTTC.

The chain is built from TRBV9 and TRBJ2-3, with a weak D call TRBD2 (5 bases). Trimming cost V 4 bases and J 2 bases, with 14 bases left between them. Germline-derived CDR1 and CDR2 are SGDLS and YYNGEE. CDR3 length: 15 residues. The CDR3 loop reads CASSRGGLSTDTQYF. CDR3 sequence (DNA): TGTGCCAGCAGCAGAGGCGGGCTTTCCACAGATACGCAGTATTTT.

The V call is TRBV10-3, the J call TRBJ2-1; 8 bases line up with TRBD2. The CDR3 runs to 16 residues. Germline V CDR1 and CDR2: ENHRY, SYGVKD. The J segment lost 5 bases and the V segment lost 0 bases, leaving 6 bases of the junction unmatched. In nucleotides, the CDR3 is TGTGCCATCAGTGAGTCGGGAGCGGGAGTTAACAATGAGCAGTTCTTC. It translates to CAISESGAGVNNEQFF.

The genes are TRBV15 and TRBJ2-1, with 8 bases fitting TRBD2. The V gene's germline CDR1 is LNHNV and CDR2 YYDKDF (reference sequence). The CDR3 is 17 residues long. V was pared by 4 bases and J by 0 bases, with 8 bases of the junction left unmatched. Here the CDR3 reads CATSTPAGTSSYNEQFF. The CDR3 DNA is TGTGCCACCAGCACCCCAGCCGGGACTAGCTCCTACAATGAGCAGTTCTTC.